These 17 T cell receptor beta chains share one sample of origin, sequenced in a study of shared clonotypes between healthy human individuals. The assay was immunoSEQ multiplex PCR, and TCRdb's table has in-frame clones only and misses some. The sample includes some 2 million clones, 85% to 95% seen only once; the top ten take under 0.15%. Sequenced input: naive CD4+ T cells sorted from blood. Noted subset: CD45RA+ positively selected. All receptors come from a young man in good health.

In DNA, the CDR3 is TGTGCCAGCAGCTTGCTAGCGGGAGCAGAGCAGTACTTC. It specifies CASSLLAGAEQYF. The rearrangement joins TRBV6-5 to TRBJ2-7, with 10 bases aligning to TRBD2. The J segment lost 7 bases and the V segment lost 6 bases, leaving 6 bases of the junction unmatched. Germline V gene data show CDR1 as MNHEY and CDR2 as SVGAGI. This CDR3 region has 13 residues.

V is TRBV30 and J is TRBJ1-1; D unclear. The germline V gene has CDR1 GTSNPN and CDR2 SVGIG (reference sequence). With 2 bases removed from V and 0 bases from J, the gap between germline ends came to 7 bases. CDR3 size: 13 residues. The CDR3 region is CAWSIAMNTEAFF. In DNA form, the CDR3 reads TGTGCCTGGAGTATAGCCATGAACACTGAAGCTTTCTTT.

The rearrangement uses TRBV6-1 and TRBJ2-7; D might be TRBD1 (5 bases). Germline values: CDR1 MNHNS, CDR2 SASEGT. The CDR3 spans 14 residues. Trimming took 8 bases from V and 1 from J, leaving 15 bases between them. The CDR3 DNA is TGTGCCAGCGGGGCCCAGGGCGGTTCCTACGAGCAGTACTTC. Encoded protein: CASGAQGGSYEQYF.

The chain couples TRBV6-1 to TRBJ1-5; 7 bases align to TRBD1. The V and J ends lost 6 bases and 6 bases, in that order; junction bases with no gene match: 11. Germline V gene lookup returns CDR1 MNHNS and CDR2 SASEGT. There are 15 residues in the CDR3. CDR3 in amino acids: CASRELTGWGQPQHF. Here the CDR3 DNA reads TGTGCCAGCAGAGAACTGACAGGGTGGGGTCAGCCCCAGCATTTT.

The CDR3: CASRITGCAGQPQHF. Written as DNA, the CDR3 is TGTGCCAGCAGGATAACAGGGTGTGCGGGTCAGCCCCAGCATTTT. The chain carries TRBV21-1 and TRBJ1-5; TRBD1 reflects the table's D call only, with no check against the DNA. TRBV21-1 is noted as a pseudogene. CDR3 length equals 15 residues.

The chain combines TRBV7-2 with TRBJ2-7; D is possibly TRBD2 (5 bases). The germline V gene has CDR1 SGHTA and CDR2 FQGNSA. Trimming shortened V by 1 base and J by 3 bases, and 10 bases separated the two germline ends. CDR3 length: 14 amino acids. This CDR3 is CASSLGGGFYEQYF. The CDR3 coding sequence is TGTGCCAGCAGCTTAGGTGGCGGGTTCTACGAGCAGTACTTC.

V and J are TRBV5-1 and TRBJ1-1, with a weak D call TRBD1 (6 bases). This CDR3 contains 15 residues. CDR1 and CDR2 from the germline V gene are SGHRS and YFSETQ. Trimming left V 1 base short and J 2 bases short, with 12 bases between. CDR3 sequence reads: CASSLLQGTNTEAFF. CDR3 in DNA: TGCGCCAGCAGCTTGTTGCAGGGGACAAACACTGAAGCTTTCTTT. Looking up the rest from reference TRBV5-1 and TRBJ1-1 gives the full variable domain: KAGVTQTPRYLIKTRGQQVTLSCSPISGHRSVSWYQQTPGQGLQFLFEYFSETQRNKGNFPGRFSGRQFSNSRSEMNVSTLELGDSALYLCASSLLQGTNTEAFFGQGTRLTVV.

The chain carries TRBV29-1 and TRBJ1-3; tentatively, D is TRBD1 (5 bases). Trimming removed 7 bases at V and 6 bases at J, with 13 bases between. Germline CDR1 SQVTM, CDR2 ANQGSEA. The CDR3 has 12 residues. This CDR3 reads CSAEGYQNTIYF. CDR3 in DNA: TGCAGCGCTGAGGGGTACCAAAACACCATATATTTT.

The rearrangement joins TRBV7-2 to TRBJ1-5, with D tentatively TRBD1 (5 bases). There are 16 residues in the CDR3. Germline V gene data show CDR1 as SGHTA and CDR2 as FQGNSA. V was trimmed by 1 base and J by 0 bases, leaving 10 bases between them. CDR3 amino acids: CASSLGGQDSNQPQHF. The DNA for the CDR3 is TGTGCCAGCAGCTTAGGGGGCCAGGATAGCAATCAGCCCCAGCATTTT.

The rearrangement joins TRBV5-4 to TRBJ2-2; 12 bases agree with TRBD2. CDR3 length equals 15 residues. Trimming removed 5 bases from V and 7 bases from J; junction bases left unmatched: 6. Germline assignment: CDR1 SGHNT and CDR2 YYREEE (reference sequence). The CDR3 loop reads CASSGLAGPVGELFF. CDR3 coding DNA: TGTGCCAGCAGTGGACTAGCGGGACCCGTCGGGGAGCTGTTTTTT.

The count of this clone is one. V gene TRBV10-3 combines with J gene TRBJ2-3; weak D call: TRBD1 (6 bases). Germline CDR1 and CDR2: ENHRY and SYGVKD. The CDR3 runs to 12 residues. Trimming pared 11 bases from V and 2 bases from J, leaving 11 bases between. The DNA for the CDR3 is TGTGCCGCCAGGGACAACACAGATACGCAGTATTTT. This sequence encodes CAARDNTDTQYF.

This chain links TRBV19 with TRBJ2-7, with D unclear. The CDR3 consists of 13 residues. V was cut by 2 bases and J by 6 bases, with 11 bases left in between. Per the germline V gene, CDR1 is LNHDA and CDR2 is SQIVND (reference sequence). The CDR3 loop is CASSIKDVGEQYF. The CDR3 bases are TGTGCCAGTAGTATAAAGGACGTTGGCGAGCAGTACTTC.

The chain carries TRBV30 and TRBJ2-7, with 7 bases fitting TRBD1. Matching the DNA end better, TRBJ2-1 makes the J call doubtful. From germline, CDR1 is GTSNPN and CDR2 SVGIG (reference sequence). This CDR3 is 14 amino acids long. CDR3 bases: TGTGCCTGGAGTCTCACAGGGGCGCAATACGAGCAGTTCTTC. This encodes CAWSLTGAQYEQFF.

V is TRBV28 and J is TRBJ2-7; tentatively, D is TRBD1 (5 bases). Between the trimmed V and J ends, which lost 3 bases and 3 bases, there was a span of 12 bases. The CDR3 totals 14 residues. The germline gives CDR1 MDHEN, CDR2 SYDVKM. The CDR3 reads CASSFATVNYEQYF. The CDR3 DNA follows: TGTGCCAGCAGTTTCGCGACAGTGAACTACGAGCAGTACTTC.

This clone was seen just once. CDR3 nucleotides: TGTGCCAGCGCCGGGGGCCGGGGAGATACGCAGTATTTT. Protein product: CASAGGRGDTQYF. The V gene is TRBV13, the J gene TRBJ2-3; D possibly matches TRBD1 or TRBD2 (6 bases each). Germline V gene lookup returns CDR1 PRHDT and CDR2 FYEKMQ (reference sequence). The CDR3 extends over 13 amino acids. V shed 8 bases and J shed 5 bases, with 14 bases lying between them. Together with reference TRBV13 and TRBJ2-3, the CDR3 gives the full variable domain: AAGVIQSPRHLIKEKRETATLKCYPIPRHDTVYWYQQGPGQDPQFLISFYEKMQSDKGSIPDRFSAQQFSDYHSELNMSSLELGDSALYFCASAGGRGDTQYFGPGTRLTVL.

The chain recombines TRBV7-3 with TRBJ1-6; 7 nucleotides line up with TRBD1. Germline V gene data show CDR1 as SGHTA and CDR2 as FQGTGA. Losses at the gene ends were 5 bases for V and 7 bases for J; bases not matched to a gene: 8. The CDR3 has 15 residues. The CDR3 is CASSLDTGANSPLHF. The CDR3 DNA reads as TGTGCCAGCAGCCTCGATACAGGGGCGAATTCACCCCTCCACTTT.

This sequence joins TRBV15 and TRBJ1-4; unclear D gene. V was cut by 0 bases and J by 0 bases, with 14 bases left in between. Germline V gene data show CDR1 as LNHNV and CDR2 as YYDKDF (reference sequence). The CDR3 sequence is 18 residues long. CDR3 DNA: TGTGCCACCAGCAGAGATCAGTTGGCGATTGCAACTAATGAAAAACTGTTTTTT. Protein product: CATSRDQLAIATNEKLFF.